The 14 T cell receptor beta chains below were found in one sample sequenced in a study of T cell responses to AZD1222 COVID-19 vaccine. Profiled with immunoSEQ multiplex PCR; TCRdb holds only in-frame clones, not every one. The sample contains some 150,000 clones, about 93% of which appear only once. The sample in question was peripheral blood, obtained 28 days after the second AZD1222 dose. Source of these receptors: an adult who received the AZD1222 COVID-19 vaccine.

This chain uses TRBV6-1 with TRBJ2-1; D is perhaps TRBD2 (6 bases). Germline V gene lookup returns CDR1 MNHNS and CDR2 SASEGT. V lost 0 bases and J lost 2, with 8 bases in between. CDR3 size: 15 residues. CDR3 loop: CASSEARGPYNEQFF. In nucleotides, the CDR3 is TGTGCCAGCAGTGAAGCGCGGGGTCCCTACAATGAGCAGTTCTTC.

To note about this clone: Other DNA sequences in the same sample also yield this CDR3. Written as DNA, the CDR3 is TGTGCCAGCAGTTGGGCAGGGCCCACTGAAGCTTTCTTT. Protein: CASSWAGPTEAFF. The gene calls are TRBV12-3 or TRBV12-4 and TRBJ1-1; D may be TRBD1 (5 bases). V was trimmed by 4 bases and J by 4 bases, leaving 10 bases between them. The CDR3 extends over 13 amino acids.

The V gene is TRBV5-4, the J gene TRBJ2-1, with D tentatively TRBD2 (5 bases). CDR3 length: 15 amino acids. Germline V gives CDR1 SGHNT, CDR2 YYREEE (reference sequence). Trimming cost V 0 bases and J 5 bases, with 12 bases left between them. The CDR3 loop is CASSLAGSADNEQFF. The CDR3 bases are TGTGCCAGCAGCTTGGCGGGGTCGGCGGACAATGAGCAGTTCTTC. Based on the CDR3 plus reference TRBV5-4 and TRBJ2-1, the full variable domain is ETGVTQSPTHLIKTRGQQVTLRCSSQSGHNTVSWYQQALGQGPQFIFQYYREEENGRGNFPPRFSGLQFPNYSSELNVNALELDDSALYLCASSLAGSADNEQFFGPGTRLTVL.

This sequence joins TRBV4-1 and TRBJ1-1; 7 bases match TRBD1. Germline CDR1 MGHRA, CDR2 YSYEKL. CDR3 length: 13 residues. Unmatched junction bases numbered 3, after V lost 4 bases and J lost 4 bases. The DNA of the CDR3 is TGCGCCAGCAGCCCGACAGGGAGCACTGAAGCTTTCTTT. Translation: CASSPTGSTEAFF.

This clone was seen only once. The chain has TRBV10-3 and TRBJ1-1; D not certain. CDR3 length: 12 residues. Germline-derived CDR1 and CDR2 are ENHRY and SYGVKD. Trimming took 4 bases from V and 8 from J, leaving 11 bases between them. CDR3: CAISVSGREAFF. CDR3 DNA: TGTGCCATCAGTGTGTCCGGCAGAGAAGCTTTCTTT.

V is TRBV23-1 and J is TRBJ2-3; 8 bases are a match to TRBD2. TRBV23-1 is recorded as an ORF, its role being uncertain. CDR3 length: 17 residues. V dropped 0 bases and J dropped 2; count of bases not matched to a gene: 7. The CDR3 spells CASSQSGQRGHTDTQYF. The DNA for the CDR3 is TGCGCCAGCAGTCAATCGGGTCAGCGGGGGCACACAGATACGCAGTATTTT.

This chain joins TRBV5-4 and TRBJ2-3; D may match TRBD1 or TRBD2 (5 bases each). The CDR3 totals 16 residues. Looked up from germline, CDR1 is SGHNT and CDR2 is YYREEE (reference sequence). V was pared by 4 bases and J by 2 bases, with 17 bases between. CDR3 in amino acids: CASSMGPPSLTDTQYF. CDR3 DNA: TGTGCCAGCAGCATGGGACCGCCAAGCCTCACAGATACGCAGTATTTT.

The V and J genes are TRBV10-1 and TRBJ2-7; 7 positions agree with TRBD1. Unmatched junction bases numbered 5, after V lost 6 bases and J lost 0 bases. The CDR3 length is 14 residues. Germline V CDR1 and CDR2: WNHNN, SYGVQD (reference sequence). The CDR3 region is CASSNRGISYEQYF. The DNA for the CDR3 is TGCGCCAGCAGCAACAGGGGTATCTCCTACGAGCAGTACTTC.

The chain links TRBV2 to TRBJ2-3; 8 bases map to TRBD2. Per germline, CDR1 SNHLY and CDR2 FYNNEI. The CDR3 sequence is 13 residues long. With V trimmed by 6 bases and J by 6 bases, 5 bases remained unmatched. CDR3 protein: CASSRTSWDTQYF. CDR3 in DNA: TGTGCCAGCAGCCGGACTAGCTGGGATACGCAGTATTTT.

The CDR3 loop is CASTLGDREGEKLFF. CDR3 sequence (DNA): TGTGCCAGCACCTTGGGTGACAGGGAGGGTGAAAAACTGTTTTTT. The chain carries TRBV2 and TRBJ1-4, with TRBD1 matching 7 bases. From germline, CDR1 is SNHLY and CDR2 FYNNEI. Trimming took 7 bases from V and 7 from J; bases not matched to a gene: 12. The CDR3 has 15 residues.

CDR3 DNA sequence: TGTGCCAGCAGCGGAGGACTAGCTGTCACCGGGGAGCTGTTTTTT. The encoded protein is CASSGGLAVTGELFF. The chain joins TRBV9 to TRBJ2-2, with 8 positions matching TRBD2. CDR1 SGDLS and CDR2 YYNGEE come from the germline V gene. The CDR3 is made up of 15 amino acids. J gave up 4 bases and V 3 bases, and 5 bases lay outside the gene matches.

V and J are TRBV11-2 and TRBJ1-4; 7 nucleotides match TRBD1. CDR1 is SGHAT and CDR2 is FQNNGV in the germline V gene. With V trimmed by 4 bases and J by 10 bases, 6 bases remained unmatched. The CDR3 consists of 13 residues. CDR3: CASSSGQAGKLFF. CDR3 DNA sequence: TGTGCCAGCAGCTCAGGACAGGCCGGAAAACTGTTTTTT.

This clone has just a few counts. The chain links TRBV5-1 to TRBJ2-7, with no clear D. This CDR3 region has 15 residues. Germline CDR1 reads SGHRS; CDR2 reads YFSETQ. The ends were cut back, 0 bases at V and 2 bases at J, with 12 bases in the middle. The CDR3 spells CASSLAAGTAYEQYF. In nucleotides, the CDR3 is TGCGCCAGCAGCTTGGCGGCAGGCACCGCCTACGAGCAGTACTTC.

The chain links TRBV10-3 to TRBJ1-4, with TRBD1 identical over 8 bases. Losses at the gene ends were 6 bases for V and 6 bases for J; bases not matched to a gene: 12. Germline CDR1 ENHRY, CDR2 SYGVKD. The CDR3 loop spans 16 amino acids. The CDR3 here is CAISGGQGRGDEKLFF. In nucleotides, the CDR3 is TGTGCCATCAGCGGAGGACAGGGCAGGGGGGATGAAAAACTGTTTTTT.